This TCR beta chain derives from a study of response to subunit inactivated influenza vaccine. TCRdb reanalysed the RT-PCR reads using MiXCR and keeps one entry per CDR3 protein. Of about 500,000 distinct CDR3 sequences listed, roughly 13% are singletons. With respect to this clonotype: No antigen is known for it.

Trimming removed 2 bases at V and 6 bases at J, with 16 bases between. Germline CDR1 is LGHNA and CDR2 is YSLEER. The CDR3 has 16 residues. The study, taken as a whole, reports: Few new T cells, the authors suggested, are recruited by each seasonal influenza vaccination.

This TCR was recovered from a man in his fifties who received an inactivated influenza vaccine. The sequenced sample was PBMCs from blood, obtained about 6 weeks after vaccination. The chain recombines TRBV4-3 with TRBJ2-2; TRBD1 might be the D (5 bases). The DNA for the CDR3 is TGCGCCAGCAGCCAAATGCCTGAGACAGACCCCGGGGAGCTGTTTTTT. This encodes CASSQMPETDPGELFF.